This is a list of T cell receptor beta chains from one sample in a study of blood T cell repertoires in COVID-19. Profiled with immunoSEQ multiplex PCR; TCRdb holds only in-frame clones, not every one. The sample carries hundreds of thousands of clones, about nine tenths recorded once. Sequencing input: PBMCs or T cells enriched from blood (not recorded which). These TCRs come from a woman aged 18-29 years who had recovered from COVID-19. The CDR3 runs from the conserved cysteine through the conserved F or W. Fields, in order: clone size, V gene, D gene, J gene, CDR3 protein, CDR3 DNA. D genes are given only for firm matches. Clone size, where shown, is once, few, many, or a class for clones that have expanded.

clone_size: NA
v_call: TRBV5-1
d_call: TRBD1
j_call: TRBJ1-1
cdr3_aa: CASSLGTGNTEAFF
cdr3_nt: TGCGCCAGCAGCTTGGGGACAGGGAACACTGAAGCTTTCTTT

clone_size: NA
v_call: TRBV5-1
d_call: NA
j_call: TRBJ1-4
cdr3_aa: CASRKGSGEKLFF
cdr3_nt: TGCGCCAGCAGGAAGGGGTCAGGTGAAAAACTGTTTTTT

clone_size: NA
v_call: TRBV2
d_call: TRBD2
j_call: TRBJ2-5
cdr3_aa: CASSDSSGRAYTKETQYF
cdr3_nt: TGTGCCAGCAGTGATAGTAGCGGGAGGGCCTACACCAAAGAGACCCAGTACTTC

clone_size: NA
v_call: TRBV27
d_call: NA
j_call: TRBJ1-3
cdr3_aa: CASSPGISGNTIYF
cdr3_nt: TGTGCCAGCAGTCCAGGGATTTCTGGAAACACCATATATTTT

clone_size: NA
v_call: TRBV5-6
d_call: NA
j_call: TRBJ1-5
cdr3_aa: CASSRSGTFNQPQHF
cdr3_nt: TGTGCCAGCAGCCGCAGCGGGACATTCAATCAGCCCCAGCATTTT

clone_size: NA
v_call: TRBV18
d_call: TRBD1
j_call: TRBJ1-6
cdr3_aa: CASSETGQGGSPLHF
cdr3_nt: TGTGCCAGCTCGGAAACCGGACAGGGCGGATCACCCCTCCACTTT

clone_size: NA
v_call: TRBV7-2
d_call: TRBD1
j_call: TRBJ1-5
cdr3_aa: CASSFGQGSQPQHF
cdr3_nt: TGTGCCAGCAGCTTCGGACAGGGCAGCCAGCCCCAGCATTTT

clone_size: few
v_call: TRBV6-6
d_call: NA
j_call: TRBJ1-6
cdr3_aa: CASSRGRGTSDNSPLHF
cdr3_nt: TGTGCCAGCAGCCGAGGGCGGGGTACGTCGGATAATTCACCCCTCCACTTT

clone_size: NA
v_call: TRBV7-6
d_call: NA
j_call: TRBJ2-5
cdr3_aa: CASSLEVAEETQYF
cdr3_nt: TGTGCCAGCAGCCTGGAGGTAGCGGAAGAGACCCAGTACTTC

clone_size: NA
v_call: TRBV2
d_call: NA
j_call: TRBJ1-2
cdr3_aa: CASQSGGRYTF
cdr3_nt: TGTGCCAGCCAGAGCGGGGGACGCTACACCTTC

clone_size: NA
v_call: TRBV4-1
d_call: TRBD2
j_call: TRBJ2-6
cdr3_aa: CASSLGLAGGDYSGANVLTF
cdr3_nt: TGCGCCAGCAGCCTCGGACTAGCGGGGGGCGACTACTCTGGGGCCAACGTCCTGACTTTC

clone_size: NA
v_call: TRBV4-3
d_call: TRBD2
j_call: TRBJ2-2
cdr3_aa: CASSQDNGPGGTGELFF
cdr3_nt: TGCGCCAGCAGCCAAGATAACGGCCCGGGGGGCACCGGGGAGCTGTTTTTT

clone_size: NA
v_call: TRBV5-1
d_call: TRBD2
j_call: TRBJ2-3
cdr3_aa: CASSLPLAESTDTQYF
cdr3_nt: TGCGCCAGCAGCTTGCCACTAGCGGAAAGCACAGATACGCAGTATTTT

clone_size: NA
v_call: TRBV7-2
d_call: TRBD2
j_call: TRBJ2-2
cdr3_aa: CASSSRTSGSTGELFF
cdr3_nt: TGTGCCAGCAGCAGCAGGACTAGCGGGAGCACCGGGGAGCTGTTTTTT

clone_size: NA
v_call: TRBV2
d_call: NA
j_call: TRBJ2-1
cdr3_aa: CASSEAETVSYNEQFF
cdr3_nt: TGTGCCAGCAGTGAAGCTGAGACAGTCTCCTACAATGAGCAGTTCTTC

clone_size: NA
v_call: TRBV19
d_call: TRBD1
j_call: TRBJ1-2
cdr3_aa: CASSGPGQASYGYTF
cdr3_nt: TGTGCCAGTAGCGGCCCTGGACAGGCGAGTTATGGCTACACCTTC

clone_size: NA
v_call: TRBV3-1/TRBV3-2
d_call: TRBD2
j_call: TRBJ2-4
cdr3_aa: CASSQARGADIQYF
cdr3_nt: TGTGCCAGCAGCCAAGCGCGGGGGGCGGACATTCAGTACTTC

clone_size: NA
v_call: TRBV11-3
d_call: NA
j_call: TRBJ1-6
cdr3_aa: CASSQDRNNSPLHF
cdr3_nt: TGTGCCAGCAGCCAAGACAGGAACAATTCACCCCTCCACTTT

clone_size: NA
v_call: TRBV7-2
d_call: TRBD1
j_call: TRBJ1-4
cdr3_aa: CASSLGYGTANEKLFF
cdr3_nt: TGTGCCAGCAGCTTAGGGTATGGGACAGCAAATGAAAAACTGTTTTTT

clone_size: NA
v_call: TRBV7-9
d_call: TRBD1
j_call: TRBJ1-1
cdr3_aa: CASSPGDRGASNTEAFF
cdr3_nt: TGTGCCAGCAGCCCCGGGGACAGGGGGGCATCGAACACTGAAGCTTTCTTT

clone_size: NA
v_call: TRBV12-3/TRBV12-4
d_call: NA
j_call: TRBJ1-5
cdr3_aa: CASSLAANQPQHF
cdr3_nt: TGTGCCAGCAGTTTAGCGGCCAATCAGCCCCAGCATTTT

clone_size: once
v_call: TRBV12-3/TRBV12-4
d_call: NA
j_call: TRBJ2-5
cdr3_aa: CASSFYSETQYF
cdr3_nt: TGTGCCAGCAGTTTTTACAGCGAGACCCAGTACTTC

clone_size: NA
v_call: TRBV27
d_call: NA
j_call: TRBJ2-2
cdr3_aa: CATHPQNTGELFF
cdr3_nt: TGTGCCACCCATCCCCAGAACACCGGGGAGCTGTTTTTT

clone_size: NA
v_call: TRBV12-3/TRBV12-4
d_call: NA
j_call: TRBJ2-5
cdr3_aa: CASSFGSRETQYF
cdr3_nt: TGTGCCAGCAGTTTCGGCTCGAGGGAGACCCAGTACTTC

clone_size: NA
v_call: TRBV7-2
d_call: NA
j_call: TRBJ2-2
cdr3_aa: CASSLVARHTGELFF
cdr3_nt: TGTGCCAGCAGCTTAGTAGCTAGGCACACCGGGGAGCTGTTTTTT

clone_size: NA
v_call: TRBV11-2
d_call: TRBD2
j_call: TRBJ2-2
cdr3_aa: CASTAEAGAGELFF
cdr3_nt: TGTGCCAGCACCGCCGAGGCGGGAGCCGGGGAGCTGTTTTTT

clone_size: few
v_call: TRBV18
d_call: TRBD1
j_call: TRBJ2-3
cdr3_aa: CASSPDRGHLDTQYF
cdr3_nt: TGTGCCAGCTCACCGGACAGGGGGCACCTGGATACGCAGTATTTT

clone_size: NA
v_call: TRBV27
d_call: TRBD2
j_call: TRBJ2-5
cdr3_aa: CASRGAGDQETQYF
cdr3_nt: TGTGCCAGCAGGGGCGCGGGGGACCAAGAGACCCAGTACTTC

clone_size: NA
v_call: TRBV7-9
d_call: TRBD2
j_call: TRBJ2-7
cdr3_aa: CASKREGSYEQYF
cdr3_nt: TGTGCCAGCAAACGGGAGGGCTCCTACGAGCAGTACTTC

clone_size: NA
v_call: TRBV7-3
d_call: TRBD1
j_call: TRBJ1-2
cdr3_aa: CASSQLGTDYGYTF
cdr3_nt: TGTGCCAGCAGCCAACTCGGGACAGACTATGGCTACACCTTC

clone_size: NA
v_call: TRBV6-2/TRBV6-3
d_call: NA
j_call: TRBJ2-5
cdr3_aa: CASSYSAQYQETQYF
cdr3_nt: TGTGCCAGCAGTTACTCGGCTCAATATCAAGAGACCCAGTACTTC

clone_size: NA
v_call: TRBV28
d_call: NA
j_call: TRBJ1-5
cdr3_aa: CASLEAGGNQPQHF
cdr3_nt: TGTGCCAGCCTGGAAGCGGGTGGCAATCAGCCCCAGCATTTT

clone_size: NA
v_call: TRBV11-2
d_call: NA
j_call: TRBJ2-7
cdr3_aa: CASRQGLWGEQYF
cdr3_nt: TGTGCCAGCAGACAGGGTCTATGGGGCGAGCAGTACTTC

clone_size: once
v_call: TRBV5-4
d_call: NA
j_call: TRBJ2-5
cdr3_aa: CASSRTGEETQYF
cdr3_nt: TGTGCCAGCAGCCGGACTGGAGAAGAGACCCAGTACTTC

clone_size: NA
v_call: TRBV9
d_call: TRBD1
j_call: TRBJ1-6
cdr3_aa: CASSVATGDSPLHF
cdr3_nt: TGTGCCAGCAGCGTAGCTACAGGGGATTCACCCCTCCACTTT

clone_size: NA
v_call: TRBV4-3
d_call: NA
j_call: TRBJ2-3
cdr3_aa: CASSQEGAGGTDTQYF
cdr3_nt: TGCGCCAGCAGCCAAGAGGGGGCGGGGGGCACAGATACGCAGTATTTT

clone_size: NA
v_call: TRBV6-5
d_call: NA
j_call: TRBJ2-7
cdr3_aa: CATRNNPGEVDEQYF
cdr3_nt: TGTGCCACCCGGAACAACCCAGGGGAAGTCGACGAGCAGTACTTC

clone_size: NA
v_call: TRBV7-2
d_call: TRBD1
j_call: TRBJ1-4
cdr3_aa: CASSLGTGGSANEKLFF
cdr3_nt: TGTGCCAGCAGCTTAGGGACAGGGGGCTCAGCTAATGAAAAACTGTTTTTT

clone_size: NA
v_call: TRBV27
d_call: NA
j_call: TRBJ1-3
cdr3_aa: CASSWGQPGNTIYF
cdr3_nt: TGTGCCAGCAGCTGGGGGCAGCCTGGAAACACCATATATTTT

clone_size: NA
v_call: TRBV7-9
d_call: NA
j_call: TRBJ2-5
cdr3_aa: CASSPDRYQETQYF
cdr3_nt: TGTGCCAGCAGCCCCGACAGATATCAAGAGACCCAGTACTTC

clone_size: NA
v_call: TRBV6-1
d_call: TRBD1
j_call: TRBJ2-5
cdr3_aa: CASSDLTGGQETQYF
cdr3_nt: TGTGCCAGCAGTGACCTAACAGGGGGGCAAGAGACCCAGTACTTC

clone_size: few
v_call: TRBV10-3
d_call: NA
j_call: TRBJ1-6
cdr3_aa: CAISVAGVNSPLHF
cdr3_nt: TGTGCCATCAGTGTCGCCGGGGTTAATTCACCCCTCCACTTT

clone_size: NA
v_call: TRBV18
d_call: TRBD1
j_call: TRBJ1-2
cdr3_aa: CASSPGDRGESDGYTF
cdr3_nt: TGTGCCAGCTCACCCGGGGACAGGGGAGAATCTGATGGCTACACCTTC

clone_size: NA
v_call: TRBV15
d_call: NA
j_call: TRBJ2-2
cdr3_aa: CATSRAISNTGELFF
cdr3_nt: TGTGCCACCAGCAGAGCCATTTCGAACACCGGGGAGCTGTTTTTT

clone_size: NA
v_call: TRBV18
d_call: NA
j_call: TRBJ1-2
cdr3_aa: CASSPSGDVGGYTF
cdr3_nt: TGTGCCAGCTCACCCTCGGGGGATGTCGGTGGCTACACCTTC

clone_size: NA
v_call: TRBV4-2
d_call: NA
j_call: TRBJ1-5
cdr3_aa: CASSQDRSRQPQHF
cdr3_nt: TGTGCCAGCAGCCAAGACCGTTCCAGGCAGCCCCAGCATTTT

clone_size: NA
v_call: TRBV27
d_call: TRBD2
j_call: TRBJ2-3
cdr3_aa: CASRPLAGGSTDTQYF
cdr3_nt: TGTGCCAGCAGACCCCTAGCGGGGGGATCCACAGATACGCAGTATTTT

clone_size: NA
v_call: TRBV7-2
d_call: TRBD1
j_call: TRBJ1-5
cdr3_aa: CASSLSRGPFNQPQHF
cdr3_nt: TGTGCCAGCAGCTTATCCAGGGGGCCTTTCAATCAGCCCCAGCATTTT

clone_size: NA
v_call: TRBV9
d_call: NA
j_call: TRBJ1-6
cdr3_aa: CASSVLQGDSPLHF
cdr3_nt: TGTGCCAGCAGCGTTCTGCAGGGCGATTCACCCCTCCACTTT

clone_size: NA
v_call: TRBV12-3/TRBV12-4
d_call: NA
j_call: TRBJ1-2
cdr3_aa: CASSLGRGYGYTF
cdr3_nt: TGTGCCAGCAGTTTAGGGCGCGGCTATGGCTACACCTTC

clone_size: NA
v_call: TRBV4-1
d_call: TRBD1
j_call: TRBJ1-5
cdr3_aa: CASSQDTGGIHQPQHF
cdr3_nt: TGCGCCAGCAGCCAAGATACAGGGGGTATACATCAGCCCCAGCATTTT

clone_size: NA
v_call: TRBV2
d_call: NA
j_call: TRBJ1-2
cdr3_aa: CASSELSGNYGYTF
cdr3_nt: TGTGCCAGCAGTGAACTGTCGGGGAACTATGGCTACACCTTC

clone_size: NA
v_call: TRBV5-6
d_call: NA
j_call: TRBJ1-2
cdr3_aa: CASSLDPTSYGYTF
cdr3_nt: TGTGCCAGCAGCTTGGACCCCACAAGCTATGGCTACACCTTC

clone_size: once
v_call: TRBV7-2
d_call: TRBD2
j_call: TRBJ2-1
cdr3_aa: CASRVSGRAAHEQFF
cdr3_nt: TGTGCCAGCAGAGTAAGCGGGAGGGCCGCCCATGAGCAGTTCTTC